This entry lists 31 T cell receptor beta chains sequenced from one sample in a study of T cells in localized non-small cell lung cancer (dated by TCRdb to 2018 to 2021). Preparation of the library involved the immunoSEQ multiplex PCR assay. The immuneACCESS repertoire file appears here via TCRdb, limited to in-frame rearrangements. These files lack a portion of the clones; in checked studies, under half of the deficit traces to unresolved V genes, and the cause of the others is not known. The sample records 9,000 to 15,000 clones, about 85% of which are singletons. The top ten hold less than 25% of the sample. The starting material was peripheral blood, obtained before any cancer treatment. Receptors originate from a male donor older than 55 with stage I lung adenocarcinoma.

J is TRBJ1-5 and V is TRBV15; D not resolved. Trimming shortened V by 0 bases and J by 4 bases, and 7 bases separated the two germline ends. Germline V gives CDR1 LNHNV, CDR2 YYDKDF (reference sequence). The CDR3 has 14 residues. CDR3 DNA: TGTGCCACCAGCAGAGATGGGCCGAATCAGCCCCAGCATTTT. It yields the protein CATSRDGPNQPQHF. The full variable domain, completed using reference TRBV15 and TRBJ1-5, is DAMVIQNPRYQVTQFGKPVTLSCSQTLNHNVMYWYQQKSSQAPKLLFHYYDKDFNNEADTPDNFQSRRPNTSFCFLDIRSPGLGDTAMYLCATSRDGPNQPQHFGDGTRLSIL.

V gene TRBV27 combines with J gene TRBJ1-6; no reliable D call. Deletions cut 7 bases from V and 9 bases from J, with 19 bases between. The germline gives CDR1 MNHEY, CDR2 SMNVEV (reference sequence). The CDR3 sequence is 15 residues long. CDR3 nucleotides: TGTGCCAGCACCTCCTTTGCGGGGAAGGGTTCACCCCTCCACTTT. As protein: CASTSFAGKGSPLHF.

In its sample, this clone was seen a few times. V is TRBV7-2 and J is TRBJ2-5; TRBD2 agrees at 9 bases. The germline CDR1 and CDR2 sequences are SGHTA and FQGNSA. CDR3 length: 15 amino acids. J gave up 5 bases and V 1 base, and 5 bases lay outside the gene matches. The DNA for the CDR3 is TGTGCCAGCAGCTTAGGGGCTAGCGGGGTCGAGACCCAGTACTTC. This sequence encodes CASSLGASGVETQYF. The variable domain in full, with the rest retrieved from reference TRBV7-2 and TRBJ2-5, is GAGVSQSPSNKVTEKGKDVELRCDPISGHTALYWYRQSLGQGLEFLIYFQGNSAPDKSGLPSDRFSAERTGGSVSTLTIQRTQQEDSAVYLCASSLGASGVETQYFGPGTRLLVL.

J is TRBJ2-1 and V is TRBV11-3; 12 bases line up with TRBD1. The trim removed 3 bases at V and 10 bases at J, leaving 7 bases unmatched. This CDR3 has 15 residues. Per the germline V gene, CDR1 is SGHNT and CDR2 is YENEEA. The CDR3 region is CASSLEGQGAREQFF. The CDR3 DNA reads TGTGCCAGCAGCTTGGAGGGACAGGGGGCGCGGGAGCAGTTCTTC.

This clone was detected only once. The genes are TRBV7-1 and TRBJ2-5; D is unresolved. TRBV7-1 is an open reading frame, and its role is uncertain. The CDR3 is 12 residues long. Trimming took 5 bases from V and 7 from J, leaving 11 bases between them. As DNA, the CDR3 is TGTGCCAGCAGCCCGAAGGTTGTGACCCAGTACTTC. Its translation: CASSPKVVTQYF.

The V call is TRBV30, the J call TRBJ1-2; D is ambiguous. This CDR3 has 11 residues. CDR1 GTSNPN and CDR2 SVGIG come from the germline V gene (reference sequence). V lost 2 bases and J lost 8, with 9 bases in between. The CDR3: CAWSSARGYTF. As DNA, the CDR3 is TGTGCCTGGAGTTCTGCAAGGGGCTACACCTTC.

The chain uses TRBV27 and TRBJ2-1; 15 bases line up with TRBD2. V shed 5 bases and J 7 bases; nucleotides not matched to a gene: 6. The CDR3 sequence is 16 residues long. The germline V gene has CDR1 MNHEY and CDR2 SMNVEV (reference sequence). The CDR3 protein is CASSRTSGGAMNEQFF. The CDR3 DNA reads as TGTGCCAGCAGTAGGACTAGCGGGGGGGCTATGAATGAGCAGTTCTTC.

This sequence joins TRBV5-1 and TRBJ2-7, with D possibly called TRBD1 or TRBD2 (5 bases each). CDR3 size: 14 residues. With 2 bases removed from V and 5 bases from J, the gap between germline ends came to 14 bases. Germline V gene lookup returns CDR1 SGHRS and CDR2 YFSETQ. The CDR3 region has the DNA TGCGCCAGCAGCTTTGGGCAGGGAGTGGACGAGCAGTACTTC. This gives the protein CASSFGQGVDEQYF.

The V call is TRBV6-6, the J call TRBJ2-7, with D possibly TRBD2 on 5 matching bases. Trimming took 6 bases from V and 6 from J, leaving 21 bases between them. This CDR3 is 15 amino acids long. Per the germline V gene, CDR1 is MNHNY and CDR2 is SVGAGI (reference sequence). CDR3 residues: CASRADLGPYVEQYF. The DNA for the CDR3 is TGTGCCAGCAGAGCGGACCTGGGCCCGTACGTCGAGCAGTACTTC.

DNA for the CDR3: TGTGCCAGCAGTTCTAATGAAAAACTGTTTTTT. This codes for CASSSNEKLFF. The V call is TRBV28, the J call TRBJ1-4; D unclear. Per germline, CDR1 MDHEN and CDR2 SYDVKM. CDR3 length: 11 amino acids. The ends were cut back, 4 bases at V and 3 bases at J, with 0 bases in the middle.

CDR3 amino acids: CASGVPDQPQHF. CDR3 sequence (DNA): TGTGCCAGCGGAGTGCCGGACCAGCCCCAGCATTTT. V gene TRBV28 combines with J gene TRBJ1-5; D is uncertain. This CDR3 spans 12 amino acids. From germline, CDR1 is MDHEN and CDR2 SYDVKM. Between the trimmed V and J ends, which lost 8 bases and 7 bases, there was a span of 12 bases.

This chain connects TRBV5-6 to TRBJ2-3; 7 bases map to TRBD1. The CDR3 runs to 15 residues. With 1 base clipped from V and 10 bases from J, the junction kept 12 bases outside the gene matches. Germline V gene sequence: CDR1 SGHDT, CDR2 YYEEEE. The CDR3: CASSLIGGWGIAQYF. CDR3 DNA: TGTGCCAGCAGCTTGATAGGGGGCTGGGGGATTGCGCAGTATTTT.

The chain uses TRBV18 and TRBJ2-3; 8 positions match TRBD2. The CDR3 covers 15 residues. Germline CDR1 is KGHSH and CDR2 is LQKENI. The V and J ends lost 5 bases and 0 bases, in that order; junction bases with no gene match: 4. Here the CDR3 DNA reads TGTGCCAGCTCAAAACGGGAGGGAAGCACAGATACGCAGTATTTT. It is translated as CASSKREGSTDTQYF. The entire variable domain, with the rest obtained from reference TRBV18 and TRBJ2-3, is as follows: NAGVMQNPRHLVRRRGQEARLRCSPMKGHSHVYWYRQLPEEGLKFMVYLQKENIIDESGMPKERFSAEFPKEGPSILRIQQVVRGDSAAYFCASSKREGSTDTQYFGPGTRLTVL.

The chain links TRBV5-4 to TRBJ2-5; D ambiguous. Germline CDR1 reads SGHNT; CDR2 reads YYREEE (reference sequence). This CDR3 comprises 14 residues. V was trimmed by 4 bases and J by 2 bases, leaving 12 bases between them. CDR3 in DNA: TGTGCCAGCAGCCCCGGACGGTCACAAGAGACCCAGTACTTC. Amino acid sequence: CASSPGRSQETQYF.

This clone came up a few times. The chain is built from TRBV6-1 and TRBJ1-6; TRBD1 is a possible D gene (6 bases). The V gene lost 4 bases and the J gene lost 10 bases, with 14 bases spanning the gap. The CDR3 runs 14 residues. The V gene's germline CDR1 is MNHNS and CDR2 SASEGT. The CDR3: CASSAGSRGSPLHF. CDR3 coding DNA: TGTGCCAGCAGTGCGGGATCCAGGGGCTCACCCCTCCACTTT.

This clone came up a few times. The chain recombines TRBV6-6 with TRBJ1-3; TRBD1 is a possible D gene (5 bases). Germline-derived CDR1 and CDR2 are MNHNY and SVGAGI (reference sequence). The CDR3 sequence is 15 residues long. V was trimmed by 7 bases and J by 2 bases, leaving 15 bases between them. CDR3: CASIPFGGAGNTIYF. The CDR3 DNA follows: TGTGCCAGCATCCCATTCGGGGGGGCTGGAAACACCATATATTTT.

The rearrangement joins TRBV7-9 to TRBJ1-4; D remains ambiguous. V lost 4 bases to trimming and J lost 5 bases, with 5 bases between them. The germline V gene has CDR1 SEHNR and CDR2 FQNEAQ (reference sequence). The CDR3 spans 12 residues. The CDR3 loop reads CASSSLNEKLFF. In nucleotides, the CDR3 is TGTGCCAGCAGCTCGCTCAATGAAAAACTGTTTTTT.

This rearrangement joins TRBV7-2 to TRBJ2-7; D not resolved. The CDR3 runs to 16 residues. Trimming left V 0 bases short and J 2 bases short, with 14 bases between. The V gene's germline CDR1 is SGHTA and CDR2 FQGNSA. The CDR3 sequence is CASSLAIGNPTYEQYF. DNA of the CDR3: TGTGCCAGCAGCTTAGCAATAGGGAACCCTACCTACGAGCAGTACTTC.

This clone was counted a single time. The chain employs TRBV27 and TRBJ2-5; D is possibly TRBD2 (6 bases). The V gene lost 1 base and the J gene lost 2 bases, with 11 bases spanning the gap. This CDR3 has 15 amino acids. Germline V gene data show CDR1 as MNHEY and CDR2 as SMNVEV (reference sequence). CDR3 nucleotides: TGTGCCAGCAGTTTATATGACGGACTACAAGAGACCCAGTACTTC. It translates to CASSLYDGLQETQYF.

About this clone: A read error may produce the germline difference seen at one junction end. This rearrangement joins TRBV2 to TRBJ1-3, with 9 nucleotides matching TRBD1. Germline V CDR1 and CDR2: SNHLY, FYNNEI. The length of the CDR3 is 16 residues. The chain's CDR3 is CASREDRGDSGNTIYF. DNA of the CDR3: TGTGCCAGCAGGGAAGACAGGGGGGACTCTGGAAACACCATATATTTT.

V gene TRBV11-2 combines with J gene TRBJ1-4; D is perhaps TRBD1 (5 bases). This CDR3 is 14 amino acids long. The germline CDR1 and CDR2 sequences are SGHAT and FQNNGV. V gave up 3 bases and J gave up 6 bases, with 11 bases separating them. CDR3 DNA: TGTGCCAGCAGCTTCCTAGGGACGGATGAAAAACTGTTTTTT. This codes for CASSFLGTDEKLFF. Combining the CDR3 with reference TRBV11-2 and TRBJ1-4 gives the whole variable domain EAGVAQSPRYKIIEKRQSVAFWCNPISGHATLYWYQQILGQGPKLLIQFQNNGVVDDSQLPKDRFSAERLKGVDSTLKIQPAKLEDSAVYLCASSFLGTDEKLFFGSGTQLSVL.

The rearrangement uses TRBV9 and TRBJ2-2; 15 positions agree with TRBD2. V shed 1 base, J shed 5 bases, and the junction held 6 bases outside the gene matches. The CDR3 spans 18 residues. The germline CDR1 and CDR2 sequences are SGDLS and YYNGEE. CDR3 loop: CASSVMGLAGGGTGELFF. The DNA of the CDR3 is TGTGCCAGCAGCGTAATGGGACTAGCGGGGGGCGGGACCGGGGAGCTGTTTTTT.

The J gene is TRBJ2-5, the V gene TRBV6-6; 8 bases agree with TRBD2. Germline trimming cut 2 bases from V and 4 bases from J; bases unmatched to any gene: 6. The CDR3 sequence is 15 residues long. Germline V gene sequence: CDR1 MNHNY, CDR2 SVGAGI (reference sequence). The CDR3 loop is CASSYPAGERETQYF. The CDR3 DNA reads as TGTGCCAGCAGTTACCCAGCGGGGGAGCGAGAGACCCAGTACTTC.

The genes are TRBV18 and TRBJ2-3; no clear D gene. CDR3 length: 14 residues. The V and J ends lost 3 bases and 3 bases respectively, with 10 bases between them. The germline CDR1 and CDR2 sequences are KGHSH and LQKENI. The CDR3 bases are TGTGCCAGCTCACCTACTATTGCAACAGATACGCAGTATTTT. Translating gives CASSPTIATDTQYF.

CDR3 DNA: TGTGCCAGCAGCCAAGTAGTTACAGGGGGAATACTAGAGACCCAGTACTTC. Its translation is CASSQVVTGGILETQYF. The chain recombines TRBV4-2 with TRBJ2-5; 8 bases fit TRBD1. The length of the CDR3 is 17 residues. Germline assignment: CDR1 LGHNA and CDR2 YNFKEQ. The V and J ends lost 1 base and 4 bases, in that order; junction bases with no gene match: 11.

This clone came up a few times. The chain joins TRBV18 to TRBJ2-1, with TRBD1 identical over 7 bases. The V gene end was trimmed by 1 base and the J gene end by 8 bases; junction bases not matched to a gene: 5. The CDR3 contains 14 residues. Germline CDR1 reads KGHSH; CDR2 reads LQKENI. The CDR3 bases are TGTGCCAGCTCACCACGGGACAGTCTTGATGAGCAGTTCTTC. Its translation: CASSPRDSLDEQFF.

V usage is TRBV5-4 and J usage is TRBJ1-2; unclear D gene. Germline lookup yields CDR1 SGHNT and CDR2 YYREEE (reference sequence). V lost 0 bases and J lost 8, with 8 bases in between. CDR3 size: 12 residues. The CDR3 spells CASSLGAKGYTF. Written as DNA, the CDR3 is TGTGCCAGCAGCTTGGGGGCGAAGGGCTACACCTTC.

This clone was seen more than once but under ten times. The chain recombines TRBV9 with TRBJ2-1, with TRBD1 as a possible D gene (6 bases). This CDR3 is 14 amino acids long. The germline V gene encodes CDR1 SGDLS and CDR2 YYNGEE. The germline V and J ends were trimmed by 6 bases and 9 bases, with 19 bases remaining between them. The CDR3 DNA reads TGTGCCAGCAACCGAAGGGGGTCACAGGGTGAGCAGTTCTTC. It codes for CASNRRGSQGEQFF.

This clone showed up just once. The V call is TRBV5-1, the J call TRBJ2-7; possible D gene TRBD2, 5 bases. V dropped 3 bases and J dropped 3 bases, with 10 bases sitting between them. Per the germline V gene, CDR1 is SGHRS and CDR2 is YFSETQ. This CDR3 is 13 amino acids long. In nucleotides, the CDR3 is TGCGCCAGCAGCTCCCTGGCGGGCTACGAGCAGTACTTC. This translates into CASSSLAGYEQYF. The whole variable domain, remainder taken from reference TRBV5-1 and TRBJ2-7, is KAGVTQTPRYLIKTRGQQVTLSCSPISGHRSVSWYQQTPGQGLQFLFEYFSETQRNKGNFPGRFSGRQFSNSRSEMNVSTLELGDSALYLCASSSLAGYEQYFGPGTRLTVT.

This rearrangement joins TRBV7-3 to TRBJ2-1, with 8 bases that match TRBD1. V was pared by 5 bases and J by 7 bases, with 4 bases of the junction left unmatched. CDR1 is SGHTA, CDR2 FQGTGA, per germline. The CDR3 is made up of 13 amino acids. CDR3 in amino acids: CASSRWTGNEQFF. The DNA for the CDR3 is TGTGCCAGCAGCCGTTGGACAGGGAATGAGCAGTTCTTC. The full variable domain, rest sourced from reference TRBV7-3 and TRBJ2-1, is GAGVSQTPSNKVTEKGKYVELRCDPISGHTALYWYRQSLGQGPEFLIYFQGTGAADDSGLPNDRFFAVRPEGSVSTLKIQRTERGDSAVYLCASSRWTGNEQFFGPGTRLTVL.

The gene calls are TRBV6-5 and TRBJ2-2, with D perhaps matching TRBD1 or TRBD2 (6 bases each). Germline CDR1 reads MNHEY; CDR2 reads SVGAGI. V was trimmed by 2 bases and J by 1 base, leaving 11 bases between them. The CDR3 loop spans 16 amino acids. CDR3 sequence: CASSYRGVLNTGELFF. CDR3 sequence (DNA): TGTGCCAGCAGTTACAGGGGGGTACTGAACACCGGGGAGCTGTTTTTT.